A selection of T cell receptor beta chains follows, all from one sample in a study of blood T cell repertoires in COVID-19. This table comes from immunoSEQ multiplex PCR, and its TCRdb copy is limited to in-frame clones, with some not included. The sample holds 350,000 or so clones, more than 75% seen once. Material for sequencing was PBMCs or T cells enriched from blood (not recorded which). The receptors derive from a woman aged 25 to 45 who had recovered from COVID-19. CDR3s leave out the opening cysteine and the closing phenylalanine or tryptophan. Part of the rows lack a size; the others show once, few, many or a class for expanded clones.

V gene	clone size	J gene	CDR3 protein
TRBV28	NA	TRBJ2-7	ASSLPGEYEQY
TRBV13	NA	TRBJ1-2	ASSVGTGVDGYT
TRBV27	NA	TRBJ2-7	ASSFGGATYEQY
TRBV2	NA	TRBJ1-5	ASSGGTISNQPQH
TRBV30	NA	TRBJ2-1	AWTPGTFGNEQF
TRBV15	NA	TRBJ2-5	ATSRDRGPEETQY
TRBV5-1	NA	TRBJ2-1	ASMYGTDYNEQF
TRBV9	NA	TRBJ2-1	ASSSLGGADEQF
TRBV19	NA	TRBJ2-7	ASSFLGQGDNEQY
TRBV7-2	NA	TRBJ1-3	ASSLTTGTGNTIY
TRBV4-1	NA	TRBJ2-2	ASSLGTSGGIAGELF
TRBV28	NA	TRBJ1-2	ASSRNTGANYGYT
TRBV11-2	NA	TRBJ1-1	ASSPRQGNEAF
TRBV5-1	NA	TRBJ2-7	ASSFQTPYEQY
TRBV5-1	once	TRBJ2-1	ASSGTGVREQF
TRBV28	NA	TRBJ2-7	ASAKVAFSGGPYEQY
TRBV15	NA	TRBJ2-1	ATSRSFDTGVRF
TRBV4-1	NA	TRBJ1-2	ASSLLPGQLTNYGYT
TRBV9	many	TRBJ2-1	ASSLIAGKGYNEQF
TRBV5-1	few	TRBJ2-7	ASSLEGTGSYEQY
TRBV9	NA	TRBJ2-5	ASSVESWGLRETQY
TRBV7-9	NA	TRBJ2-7	ASRPADSYEQY
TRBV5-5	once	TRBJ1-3	ASSAGRSSGNTIY
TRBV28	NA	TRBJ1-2	ASSFNIGYT
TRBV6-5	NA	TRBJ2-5	ASTHPGETQY
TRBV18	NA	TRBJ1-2	ASSKSRETHGYT
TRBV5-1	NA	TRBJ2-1	ASSLGGERNEQF
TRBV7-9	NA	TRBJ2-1	ASSPAGGYEQF
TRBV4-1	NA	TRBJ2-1	ASSREQYNEQF
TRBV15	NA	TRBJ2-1	ATSRAKKLGGTYNEQF
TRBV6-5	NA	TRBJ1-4	ASSTGGNEKLF
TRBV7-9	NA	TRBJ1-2	ASSPDTVNYGYT
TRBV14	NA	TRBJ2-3	ASSQDYRVETDTQY
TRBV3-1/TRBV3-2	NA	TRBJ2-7	ASSQELSGGVGPVEQY
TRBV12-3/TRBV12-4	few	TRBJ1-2	ASSYRANYGYT
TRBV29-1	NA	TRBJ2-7	SVEGTSGGGGYEQY
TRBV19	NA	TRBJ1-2	ASSILGPRDYGYT
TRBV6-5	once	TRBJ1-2	ASRGTDYGYT
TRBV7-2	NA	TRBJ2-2	ASRPGGRTGELF
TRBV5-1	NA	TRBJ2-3	ASSLVPSWGSYTQY
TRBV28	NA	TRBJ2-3	ASSPTSGDVVDTQY
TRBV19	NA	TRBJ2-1	ASSRGLAGGDEQF
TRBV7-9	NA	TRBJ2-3	ASSRTGIGADRVGDTQY
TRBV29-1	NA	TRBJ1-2	SGRENRVFYGYT
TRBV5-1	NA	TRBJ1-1	ASSPRTANTEAF
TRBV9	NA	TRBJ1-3	ASSPYSSSGNTIY
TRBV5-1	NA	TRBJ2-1	ASSLRTSGGNEQF
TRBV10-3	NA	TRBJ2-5	AISVGLGETQY